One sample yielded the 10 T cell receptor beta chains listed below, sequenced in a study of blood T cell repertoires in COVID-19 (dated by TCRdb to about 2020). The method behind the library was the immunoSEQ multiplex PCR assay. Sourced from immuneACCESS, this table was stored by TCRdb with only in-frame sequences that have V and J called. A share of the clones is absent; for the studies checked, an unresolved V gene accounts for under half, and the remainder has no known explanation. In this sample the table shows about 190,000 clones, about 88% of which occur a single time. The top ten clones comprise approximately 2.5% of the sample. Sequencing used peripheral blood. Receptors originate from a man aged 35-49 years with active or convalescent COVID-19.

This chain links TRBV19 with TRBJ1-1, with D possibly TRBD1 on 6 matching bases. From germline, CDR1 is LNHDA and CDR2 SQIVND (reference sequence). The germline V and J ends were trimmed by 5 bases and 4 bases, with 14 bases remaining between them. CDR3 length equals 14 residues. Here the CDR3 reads CASSFSGDATEAFF. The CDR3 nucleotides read TGTGCCAGTAGTTTTTCAGGGGATGCCACTGAAGCTTTCTTT.

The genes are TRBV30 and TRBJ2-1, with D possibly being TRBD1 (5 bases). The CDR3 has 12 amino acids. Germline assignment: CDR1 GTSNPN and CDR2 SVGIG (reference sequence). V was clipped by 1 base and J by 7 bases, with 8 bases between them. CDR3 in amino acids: CAWSGQGNEQFF. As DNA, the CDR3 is TGTGCCTGGAGTGGTCAGGGAAATGAGCAGTTCTTC.

CDR3 coding DNA: TGTGCCAGTGGGACAGCCTACTCTGGGGCCAACGTCCTGACTTTC. It specifies CASGTAYSGANVLTF. The chain combines TRBV19 with TRBJ2-6, with 7 bases identical to TRBD1. V lost 8 bases and J lost 0; bases outside the gene matches: 4. This CDR3 spans 15 amino acids. Germline V gives CDR1 LNHDA, CDR2 SQIVND (reference sequence).

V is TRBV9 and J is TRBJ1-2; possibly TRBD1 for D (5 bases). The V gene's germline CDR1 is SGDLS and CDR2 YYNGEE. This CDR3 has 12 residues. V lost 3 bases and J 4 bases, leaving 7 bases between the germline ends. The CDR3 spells CASSGTPYGYTF. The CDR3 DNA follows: TGTGCCAGCAGCGGGACACCCTATGGCTACACCTTC.

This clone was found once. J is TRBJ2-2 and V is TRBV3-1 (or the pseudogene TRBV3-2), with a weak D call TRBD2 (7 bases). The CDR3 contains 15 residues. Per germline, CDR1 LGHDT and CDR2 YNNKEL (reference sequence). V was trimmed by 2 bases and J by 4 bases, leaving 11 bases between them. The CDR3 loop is CASSQRGAGTGELFF. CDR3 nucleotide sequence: TGTGCCAGCAGCCAACGGGGGGCTGGCACCGGGGAGCTGTTTTTT.

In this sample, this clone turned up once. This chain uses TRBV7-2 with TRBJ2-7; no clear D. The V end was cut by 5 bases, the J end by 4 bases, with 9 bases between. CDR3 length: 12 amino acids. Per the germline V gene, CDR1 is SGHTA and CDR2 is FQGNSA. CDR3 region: CASSTQDYEQYF. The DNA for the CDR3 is TGTGCCAGCAGCACTCAGGATTACGAGCAGTACTTC.

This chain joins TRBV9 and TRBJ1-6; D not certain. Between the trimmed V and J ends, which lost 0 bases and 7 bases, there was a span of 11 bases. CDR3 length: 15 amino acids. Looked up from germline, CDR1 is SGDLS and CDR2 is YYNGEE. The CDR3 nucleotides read TGTGCCAGCAGCGTAGGACCGGAGGGAAATTCACCCCTCCACTTT. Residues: CASSVGPEGNSPLHF.

The CDR3 DNA follows: TGTGCCAGCAGTTTTAATACCGGGGAGCTGTTTTTT. Its protein is CASSFNTGELFF. J is TRBJ2-2 and V is TRBV12-3 or TRBV12-4; D not certain. V shed 3 bases and J shed 5 bases, with 4 bases lying between them. CDR3 length: 12 residues.

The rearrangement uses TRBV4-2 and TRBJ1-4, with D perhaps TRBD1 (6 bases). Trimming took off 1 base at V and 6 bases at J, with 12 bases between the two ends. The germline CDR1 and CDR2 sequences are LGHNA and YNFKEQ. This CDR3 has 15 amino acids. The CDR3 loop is CASSQVGGGDEKLFF. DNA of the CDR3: TGTGCCAGCAGCCAAGTGGGGGGGGGCGATGAAAAACTGTTTTTT.

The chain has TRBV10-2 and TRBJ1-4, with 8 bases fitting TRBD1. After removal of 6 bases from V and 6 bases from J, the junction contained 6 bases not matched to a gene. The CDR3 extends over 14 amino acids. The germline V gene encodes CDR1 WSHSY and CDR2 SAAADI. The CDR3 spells CASRDRELDEKLFF. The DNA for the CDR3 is TGCGCCAGCAGGGACAGGGAACTGGATGAAAAACTGTTTTTT.